The next 24 T cell receptor beta chains were all read from a single sample in a study of shared clonotypes between healthy human individuals. Here immunoSEQ multiplex PCR was the method, and the copy in TCRdb shows in-frame clones only, minus some. This sample has roughly 1,000,000 clones, with 70% to 80% found just once. Sample: memory CD4+ T cells from PBMCs. As for subset: CD45RA-negative fraction. Receptors were obtained from a man aged 18 to 29 in good health. Some clones in this sample may be carry-over from other donors' samples.

This clone was observed a few times. The chain is built from TRBV28 and TRBJ1-5; the D is unclear. V was pared by 8 bases and J by 5 bases, with 10 bases between. Germline CDR1 is MDHEN and CDR2 is SYDVKM. CDR3 size: 12 residues. The CDR3 is CASGPEHQPQHF. The CDR3 DNA follows: TGTGCCAGCGGGCCAGAGCATCAGCCCCAGCATTTT.

The rearrangement uses TRBV10-3 and TRBJ2-2, with D maybe TRBD2 (5 bases). The germline V and J ends were trimmed by 1 base and 1 base, with 10 bases remaining between them. Germline CDR1 and CDR2: ENHRY and SYGVKD. The CDR3 is made up of 16 amino acids. The DNA for the CDR3 is TGTGCCATCAGTGAGTTGGGGAGTTTGAACACCGGGGAGCTGTTTTTT. Its protein product is CAISELGSLNTGELFF.

Concerning this clone itself: The sample carries other DNA sequences with the same CDR3. V and J are TRBV4-2 and TRBJ1-5; D not resolved. There are 13 residues in the CDR3. Germline V lookup: CDR1 LGHNA, CDR2 YNFKEQ. With 0 bases removed from V and 7 bases from J, the gap between germline ends came to 7 bases. CDR3 sequence: CASSQDLRQPQHF. The CDR3 bases are TGTGCCAGCAGCCAAGATCTCCGGCAGCCCCAGCATTTT.

This chain joins TRBV7-2 and TRBJ2-5, with D unresolved. The ends were cut back, 1 base at V and 5 bases at J, with 8 bases in the middle. The CDR3 spans 13 residues. Germline CDR1 SGHTA, CDR2 FQGNSA. The CDR3 region has the DNA TGTGCCAGCAGCTTAGTTCGCGCGGAGACCCAGTACTTC. Its translation is CASSLVRAETQYF.

A note on this clone: A much larger clone sits a single nucleotide away, making a read error possible. The V and J genes are TRBV11-1 and TRBJ2-3, with D hard to call. The CDR3 is made up of 13 amino acids. V was pared by 2 bases and J by 2 bases, with 5 bases between. Germline V CDR1 and CDR2: SGHAT, FQDESV (reference sequence). This CDR3 is CASSLRNTDTQYF. In DNA, the CDR3 is TGTGCCAGCAGCTTACGGAACACAGATACGCAGTATTTT. The variable domain in full, with the rest retrieved from reference TRBV11-1 and TRBJ2-3, is EAEVAQSPRYKITEKSQAVAFWCDPISGHATLYWYRQILGQGPELLVQFQDESVVDDSQLPKDRFSAERLKGVDSTLKIQPAELGDSAMYLCASSLRNTDTQYFGPGTRLTVL.

The V call is TRBV5-6, the J call TRBJ1-5, with 7 bases fitting TRBD1. This CDR3 is built from 14 residues. Germline loops: CDR1 SGHDT, CDR2 YYEEEE. V lost 4 bases and J lost 6; bases outside the gene matches: 7. The CDR3 nucleotides read TGTGCCAGCAGCCCGACAGGGCGCGGTCAGCCCCAGCATTTT. Translation gives CASSPTGRGQPQHF.

V and J are TRBV14 and TRBJ2-1; 7 nucleotides align to TRBD2. The CDR3 length is 17 residues. The germline V gene encodes CDR1 SGHDN and CDR2 FVKESK. Trimming removed 2 bases from V and 3 bases from J; junction bases left unmatched: 10. CDR3 sequence: CASSQRKLADLYNEQFF. CDR3 DNA sequence: TGTGCCAGCAGCCAAAGAAAGCTAGCGGACCTCTACAATGAGCAGTTCTTC. Full variable domain (missing parts from reference TRBV14 and TRBJ2-1): EAGVTQFPSHSVIEKGQTVTLRCDPISGHDNLYWYRRVMGKEIKFLLHFVKESKQDESGMPNNRFLAERTGGTYSTLKVQPAELEDSGVYFCASSQRKLADLYNEQFFGPGTRLTVL.

The chain is built from TRBV4-1 and TRBJ1-2; the D gene is possibly TRBD1 (6 bases). Looked up from germline, CDR1 is MGHRA and CDR2 is YSYEKL. The CDR3 runs 15 residues. V dropped 4 bases and J dropped 1 base, with 13 bases sitting between them. In DNA, the CDR3 is TGCGCCAGCAGCCTAAGGACAGCGGGTAACTATGGCTACACCTTC. Translating it yields CASSLRTAGNYGYTF.

The chain joins TRBV4-1 to TRBJ1-3; no reliable D call. Trimming pared 0 bases from V and 0 bases from J, leaving 12 bases between. CDR3 length: 17 residues. The germline CDR1 and CDR2 sequences are MGHRA and YSYEKL. In nucleotides, the CDR3 is TGCGCCAGCAGCCAAGACCCAGACCGCTCCTCTGGAAACACCATATATTTT. As protein: CASSQDPDRSSGNTIYF.

This clone was observed a handful of times. The chain has TRBV7-2 and TRBJ2-7; 11 positions match TRBD2. From germline, CDR1 is SGHTA and CDR2 FQGNSA. V shed 4 bases and J 4 bases; nucleotides not matched to a gene: 3. The length of the CDR3 is 14 residues. The DNA of the CDR3 is TGTGCCAGCAGCTCTAGCGGGAGGATTTACGAGCAGTACTTC. Its protein is CASSSSGRIYEQYF.

Details on this clone: Distinct nucleotide sequences in the sample also encode this CDR3. This rearrangement joins TRBV7-9 to TRBJ2-7; D gene unclear. Germline values: CDR1 SEHNR, CDR2 FQNEAQ (reference sequence). V was clipped by 1 base and J by 3 bases, with 4 bases between them. The length of the CDR3 is 12 residues. The CDR3 nucleotides read TGTGCCAGCAGCTTAGGATACTACGAGCAGTACTTC. This sequence encodes CASSLGYYEQYF.

The chain uses TRBV29-1 and TRBJ2-5; TRBD2 is a possible D gene (7 bases). V was trimmed by 7 bases and J by 5 bases, leaving 23 bases between them. The CDR3 length is 15 residues. Per the germline V gene, CDR1 is SQVTM and CDR2 is ANQGSEA. Written as DNA, the CDR3 is TGCAGCGGCACGAGGGGGGGAGGGCCGAGGGAGACCCAGTACTTC. It translates to CSGTRGGGPRETQYF.

The CDR3 DNA sequence: TGTGCCAGCAGCCGGGACAGGGAGAATCAGCCCCAGCATTTT. Residues: CASSRDRENQPQHF. V and J are TRBV6-4 and TRBJ1-5; TRBD1 matches 9 bases. The CDR3 is 14 amino acids. With 6 bases clipped from V and 4 bases from J, the junction kept 4 bases outside the gene matches. Per germline, CDR1 MRHNA and CDR2 SNTAGT.

The V call is TRBV15, the J call TRBJ1-3, with a weak D call TRBD1 (5 bases). The CDR3 covers 16 residues. The V end lost 0 bases, the J end lost 4 bases, and 13 bases lay between the germline ends. Germline lookup yields CDR1 LNHNV and CDR2 YYDKDF (reference sequence). The CDR3 loop reads CATSRDLRGLGNTIYF. The CDR3 DNA sequence: TGTGCCACCAGCAGAGATCTTCGGGGGTTGGGAAACACCATATATTTT.

The rearrangement joins TRBV6-6 to TRBJ2-7; no reliable D call. The germline V gene encodes CDR1 MNHNY and CDR2 SVGAGI (reference sequence). Trimming pared 0 bases from V and 2 bases from J, leaving 5 bases between. CDR3 length equals 13 residues. CDR3 in DNA: TGTGCCAGCAGTTACTCGCGGACCTACGAGCAGTACTTC. This sequence encodes CASSYSRTYEQYF.

The chain uses TRBV28 and TRBJ2-2; 11 bases align to TRBD2. The CDR3 spans 16 residues. CDR1 and CDR2 (germline): MDHEN, SYDVKM. The V and J ends lost 5 bases and 6 bases, in that order; junction bases with no gene match: 8. The CDR3 sequence is CASSQRLAGWSGELFF. The CDR3 DNA sequence: TGTGCCAGCAGTCAGCGACTAGCGGGATGGTCCGGGGAGCTGTTTTTT.

The chain has TRBV28 and TRBJ1-5, with a weak D call TRBD1 (5 bases). Germline CDR1 is MDHEN and CDR2 is SYDVKM. This CDR3 contains 12 residues. Trimming pared 7 bases from V and 5 bases from J, leaving 9 bases between. The CDR3 loop reads CASKGRDQPQHF. CDR3 coding DNA: TGTGCCAGCAAGGGGAGAGATCAGCCCCAGCATTTT.

This clone has a count of ten or more. The rearrangement uses TRBV5-1 and TRBJ2-5; D not resolved. Deletions cut 4 bases from V and 4 bases from J, with 5 bases between. The CDR3 loop spans 11 amino acids. CDR1 is SGHRS and CDR2 is YFSETQ in the germline V gene. The chain's CDR3 is CASSVGETQYF. In nucleotides, the CDR3 is TGCGCCAGCAGCGTCGGAGAGACCCAGTACTTC. Full variable domain (rest looked up from reference TRBV5-1 and TRBJ2-5): KAGVTQTPRYLIKTRGQQVTLSCSPISGHRSVSWYQQTPGQGLQFLFEYFSETQRNKGNFPGRFSGRQFSNSRSEMNVSTLELGDSALYLCASSVGETQYFGPGTRLLVL.

This clone was seen only a few times. V usage is TRBV18 and J usage is TRBJ1-2; 7 bases agree with TRBD1. This CDR3 contains 14 residues. The V segment lost 4 bases and the J segment 6 bases; nucleotides outside the gene matches: 8. The germline CDR1 and CDR2 sequences are KGHSH and LQKENI. The CDR3 protein is CASSLFQGVDGYTF. CDR3 nucleotides: TGTGCCAGCTCACTGTTCCAGGGGGTAGATGGCTACACCTTC.

CDR3 in amino acids: CASGGNPSGANVLTF. The CDR3 DNA follows: TGTGCCAGCGGGGGGAATCCCTCTGGGGCCAACGTCCTGACTTTC. This rearrangement joins TRBV28 to TRBJ2-6; maybe TRBD2 (6 bases). The V gene lost 8 bases and the J gene lost 0 bases, with 11 bases spanning the gap. Germline CDR1 and CDR2: MDHEN and SYDVKM. The CDR3 runs to 15 residues.

Notes on this clone: Other DNA sequences of this sample code for an identical CDR3. The chain recombines TRBV7-9 with TRBJ2-1, with D unresolved. Germline CDR1 and CDR2: SEHNR and FQNEAQ (reference sequence). V was pared by 1 base and J by 6 bases, with 7 bases between. This CDR3 contains 13 residues. CDR3 DNA sequence: TGTGCCAGCAGCTTAGGCAGACCCAATGAGCAGTTCTTC. As protein: CASSLGRPNEQFF.

Comment on this clone: A much larger clone lies a single base off, so this may be a read error. This chain connects TRBV5-1 to TRBJ2-2; D may correspond to TRBD1 or TRBD2 (5 bases each). Germline V gene data show CDR1 as SGHRS and CDR2 as YFSETQ. Between the trimmed V and J ends, which lost 0 bases and 0 bases, there was a span of 21 bases. This CDR3 comprises 20 residues. This CDR3 is CASSLAGARPSFANTGELFF. The CDR3 bases are TGCGCCAGCAGCTTGGCCGGGGCAAGACCCTCGTTCGCGAACACCGGGGAGCTGTTTTTT.

The genes are TRBV6-1 and TRBJ2-6; 9 bases align to TRBD1. This CDR3 spans 18 amino acids. The trim removed 1 base at V and 4 bases at J, leaving 8 bases unmatched. Germline V gene sequence: CDR1 MNHNS, CDR2 SASEGT. DNA of the CDR3: TGTGCCAGCAGTGAAGGGACAGGGGTATACTTCGGGGCCAACGTCCTGACTTTC. It is translated as CASSEGTGVYFGANVLTF.

The rearrangement links TRBV7-6 to TRBJ2-5; 8 bases align to TRBD1. Germline loops: CDR1 SGHVS, CDR2 FNYEAQ. The CDR3 runs to 11 residues. Trimming at V came to 5 bases and at J to 9 bases, leaving 2 bases not matched to a gene. The chain's CDR3 is CASSPGQAQYF. In DNA, the CDR3 is TGTGCCAGCAGCCCGGGACAGGCCCAGTACTTC. Combining the CDR3 with reference TRBV7-6 and TRBJ2-5 gives the whole variable domain GAGVSQSPRYKVTKRGQDVALRCDPISGHVSLYWYRQALGQGPEFLTYFNYEAQQDKSGLPNDRFSAERPEGSISTLTIQRTEQRDSAMYRCASSPGQAQYFGPGTRLLVL.